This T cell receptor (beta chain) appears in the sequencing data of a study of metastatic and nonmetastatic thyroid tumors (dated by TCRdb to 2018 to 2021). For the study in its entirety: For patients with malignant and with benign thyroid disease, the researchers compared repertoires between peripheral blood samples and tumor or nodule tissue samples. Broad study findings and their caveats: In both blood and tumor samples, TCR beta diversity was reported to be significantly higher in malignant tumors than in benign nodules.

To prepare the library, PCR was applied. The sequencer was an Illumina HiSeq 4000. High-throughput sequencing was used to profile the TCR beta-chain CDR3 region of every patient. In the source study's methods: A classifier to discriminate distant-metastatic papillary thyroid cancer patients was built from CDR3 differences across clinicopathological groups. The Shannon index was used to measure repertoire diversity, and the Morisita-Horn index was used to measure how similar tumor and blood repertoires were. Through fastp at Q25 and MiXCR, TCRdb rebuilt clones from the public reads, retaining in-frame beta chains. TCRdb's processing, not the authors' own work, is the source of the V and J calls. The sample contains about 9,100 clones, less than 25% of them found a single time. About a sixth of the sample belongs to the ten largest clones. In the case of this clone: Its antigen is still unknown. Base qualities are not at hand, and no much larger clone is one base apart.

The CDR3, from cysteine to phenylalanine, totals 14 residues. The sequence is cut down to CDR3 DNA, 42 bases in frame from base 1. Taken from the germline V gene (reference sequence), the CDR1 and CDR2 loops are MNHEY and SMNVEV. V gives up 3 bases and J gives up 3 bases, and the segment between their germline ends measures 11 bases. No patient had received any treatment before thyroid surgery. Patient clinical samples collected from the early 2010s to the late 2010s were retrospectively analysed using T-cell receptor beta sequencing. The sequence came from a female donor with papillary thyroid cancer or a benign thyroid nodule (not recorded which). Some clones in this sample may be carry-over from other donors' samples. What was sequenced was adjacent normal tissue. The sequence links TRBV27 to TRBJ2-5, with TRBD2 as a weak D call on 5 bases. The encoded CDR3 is CASSFTGSKETQYF. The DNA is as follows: TGTGCCAGCAGTTTTACGGGGAGCAAAGAGACCCAGTACTTC.